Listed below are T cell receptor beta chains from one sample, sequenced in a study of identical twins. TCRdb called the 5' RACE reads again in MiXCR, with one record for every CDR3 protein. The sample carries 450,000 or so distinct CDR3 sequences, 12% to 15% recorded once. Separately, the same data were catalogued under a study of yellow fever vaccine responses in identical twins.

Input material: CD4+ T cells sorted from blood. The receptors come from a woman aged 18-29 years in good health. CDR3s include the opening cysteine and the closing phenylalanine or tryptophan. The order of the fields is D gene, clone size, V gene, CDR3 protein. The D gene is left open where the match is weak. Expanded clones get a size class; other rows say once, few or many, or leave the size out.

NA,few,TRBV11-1,CASSPGLNNKWDTQYF
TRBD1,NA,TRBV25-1,CASSELTGAQETQYF
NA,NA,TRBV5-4,CASSPDPGTDTQYF
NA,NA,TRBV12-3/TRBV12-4,CASHGPGLNEQFF
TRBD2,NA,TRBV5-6,CASSRSGRQSSYNEQFF
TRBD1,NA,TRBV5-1,CASSLSGQGAEQYF
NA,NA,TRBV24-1,CATLGRGSSYNEQFF
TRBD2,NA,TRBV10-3,CAISGNSQNNEQFF
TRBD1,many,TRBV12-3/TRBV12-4,CASSQAGTGNYGYTF
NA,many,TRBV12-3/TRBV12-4,CASSFTGHGEKLFF
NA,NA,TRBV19,CASKRASTDTQYF
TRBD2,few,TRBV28,CASSGLAGAGELFF
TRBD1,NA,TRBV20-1,CSARVIAGTGGTLNTEAFF
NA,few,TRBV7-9,CASSSGHEQTTDTQYF
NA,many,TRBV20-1,CSARVLGLPSYEQYF
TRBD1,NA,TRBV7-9,CASSLARGQGKTEAFF
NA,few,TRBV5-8,CASSGFFRTDTQYF
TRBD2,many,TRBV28,CASINYGRGTGELFF
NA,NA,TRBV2,CASSDLTSGANVLTF
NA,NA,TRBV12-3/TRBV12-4,CASTWGNTIYF
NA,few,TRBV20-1,CSASFRASETQYF
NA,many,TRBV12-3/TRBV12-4,CASPQGSTGELFF
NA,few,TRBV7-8,CASSLRRPQETQYF
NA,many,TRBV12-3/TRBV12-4,CASGPGTEETQYF
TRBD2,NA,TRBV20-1,CSARRVAGFQETQYF
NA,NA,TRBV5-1,CASSLGGVAIYNEQFF
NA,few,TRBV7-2,CASSLASGGPQPQHF
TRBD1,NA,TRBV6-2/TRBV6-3,CASRKDRASGELFF
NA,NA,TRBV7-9,CASSLVGGNTIYF
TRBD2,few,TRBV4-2,CASSQGGAGGRTYEQYF
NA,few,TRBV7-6,CASSLVRNSPLHF
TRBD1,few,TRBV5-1,CASSSYRGNEQFF